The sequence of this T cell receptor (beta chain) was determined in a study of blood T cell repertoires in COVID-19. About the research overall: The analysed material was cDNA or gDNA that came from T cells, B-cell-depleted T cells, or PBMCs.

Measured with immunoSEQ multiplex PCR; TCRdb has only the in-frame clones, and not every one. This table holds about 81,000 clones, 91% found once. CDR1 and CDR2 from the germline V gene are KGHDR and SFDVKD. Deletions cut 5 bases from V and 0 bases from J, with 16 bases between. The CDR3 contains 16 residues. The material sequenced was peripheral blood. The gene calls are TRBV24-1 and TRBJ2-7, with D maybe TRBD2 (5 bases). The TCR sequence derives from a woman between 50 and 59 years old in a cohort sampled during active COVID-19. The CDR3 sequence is CATSVSRGPSSYEQYF. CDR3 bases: TGTGCCACCAGTGTTTCTCGCGGGCCCTCCTCCTACGAGCAGTACTTC.